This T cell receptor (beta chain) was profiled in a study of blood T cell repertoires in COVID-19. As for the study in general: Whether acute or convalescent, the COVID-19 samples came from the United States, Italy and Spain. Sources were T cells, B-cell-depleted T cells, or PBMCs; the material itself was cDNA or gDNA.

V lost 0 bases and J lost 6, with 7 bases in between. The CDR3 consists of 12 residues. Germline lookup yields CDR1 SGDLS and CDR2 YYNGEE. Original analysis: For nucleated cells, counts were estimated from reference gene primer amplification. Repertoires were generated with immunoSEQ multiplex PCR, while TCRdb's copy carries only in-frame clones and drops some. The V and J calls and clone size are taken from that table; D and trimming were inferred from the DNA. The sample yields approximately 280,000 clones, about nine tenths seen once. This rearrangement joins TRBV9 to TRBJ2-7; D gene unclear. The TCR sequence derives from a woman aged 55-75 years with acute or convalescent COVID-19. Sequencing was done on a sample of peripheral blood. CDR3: CASSVGAGEQYF. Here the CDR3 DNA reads TGTGCCAGCAGCGTAGGAGCTGGCGAGCAGTACTTC.